This T cell receptor (delta chain) was captured by sequencing in a study of Vδ1+ human thymocytes. After alphabeta T cell depletion, CD3+ Vdelta1+ Vdelta2- thymocytes were sorted. The study's findings and limits: Unlike peripheral blood Vdelta1+ controls, thymic delta-chain sequences included around 21% Vdelta2 and few Vdelta3. Bulk data may be misread because of unexpected Vdelta2 sequences. In the thymus, TRG and TRD repertoires looked highly polyclonal with Gaussian CDR3 lengths.

The template was reverse-transcribed extracted RNA. CDR3 amplicons came from multiplex PCR with pooled V-gene forward and constant-region reverse primers. TCRdb repeated clone calling on the multiplex PCR reads with CATT. This table has about 75,000 delta-chain clones, approximately 37% appearing once. V lost 4 bases, J lost 0 bases, and 18 bases stayed unmatched. This CDR3 contains 20 residues. Per the germline V gene, CDR1 is TSWWSYY and CDR2 is QGS. For this clone: Its antigen is not known. Other DNA sequences in this specimen translate into the identical CDR3.

Specimen: Vdelta1+ gamma-delta thymocytes from the thymus. Subset reported: FACS-sorted CD3+ TCRalphabeta- TCRVdelta1+ TCRVdelta2- thymocytes. The source of this sequence is a boy less than two years old who had congenital heart surgery. This chain uses TRDV1 with TRDJ1, with TRDD3 matching 9 bases. The CDR3 DNA sequence: TGTGCTCTTGGGGGCTGTCTTCCGACCTTACTGGGGGACCACACCGATAAACTCATCTTT. Its translation: CALGGCLPTLLGDHTDKLIF.